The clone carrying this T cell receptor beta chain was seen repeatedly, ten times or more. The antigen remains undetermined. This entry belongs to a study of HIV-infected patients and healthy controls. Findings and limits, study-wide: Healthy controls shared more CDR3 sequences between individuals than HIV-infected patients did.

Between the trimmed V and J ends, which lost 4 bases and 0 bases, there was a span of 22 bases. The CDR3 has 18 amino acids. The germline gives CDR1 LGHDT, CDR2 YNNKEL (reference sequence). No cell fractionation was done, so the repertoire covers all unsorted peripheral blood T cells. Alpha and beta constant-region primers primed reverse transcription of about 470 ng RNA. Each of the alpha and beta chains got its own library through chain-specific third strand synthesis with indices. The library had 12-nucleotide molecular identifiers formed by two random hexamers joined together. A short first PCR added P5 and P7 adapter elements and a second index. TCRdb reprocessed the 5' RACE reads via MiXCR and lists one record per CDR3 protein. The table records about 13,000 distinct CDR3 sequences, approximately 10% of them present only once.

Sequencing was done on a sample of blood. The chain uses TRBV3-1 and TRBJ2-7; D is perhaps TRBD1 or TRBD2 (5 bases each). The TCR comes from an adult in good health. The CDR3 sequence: CASSRDLVGSASSYEQYF. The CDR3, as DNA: TGTGCCAGCAGCCGGGACCTCGTTGGGAGCGCGAGCTCCTACGAGCAGTACTTC.